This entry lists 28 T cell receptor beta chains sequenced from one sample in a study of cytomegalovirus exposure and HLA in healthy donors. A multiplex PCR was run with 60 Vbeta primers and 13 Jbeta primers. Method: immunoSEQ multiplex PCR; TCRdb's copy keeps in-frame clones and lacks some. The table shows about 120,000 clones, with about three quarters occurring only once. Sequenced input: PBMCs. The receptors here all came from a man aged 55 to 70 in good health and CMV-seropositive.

The CDR3 DNA is TGCGCCAGCAGTGCCCCGAATTCACCCCTCCACTTT. The encoded protein is CASSAPNSPLHF. The rearrangement uses TRBV10-2 and TRBJ1-6; no clear D gene. CDR1 WSHSY and CDR2 SAAADI come from the germline V gene. The CDR3 length is 12 residues. Deletions cut 4 bases from V and 7 bases from J, with 5 bases between.

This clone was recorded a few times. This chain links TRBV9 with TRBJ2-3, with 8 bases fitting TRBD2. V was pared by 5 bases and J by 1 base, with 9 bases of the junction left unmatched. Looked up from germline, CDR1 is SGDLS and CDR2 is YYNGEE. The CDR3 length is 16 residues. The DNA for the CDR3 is TGTGCCAGCAGACCACACGGTAGCGGGGGCACAGATACGCAGTATTTT. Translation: CASRPHGSGGTDTQYF.

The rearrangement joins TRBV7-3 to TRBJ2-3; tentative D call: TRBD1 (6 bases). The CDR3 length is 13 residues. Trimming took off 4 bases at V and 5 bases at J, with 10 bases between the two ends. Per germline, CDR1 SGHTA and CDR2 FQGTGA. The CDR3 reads CASSSEGGDTQYF. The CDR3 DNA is TGTGCCAGCAGCTCCGAAGGGGGAGATACGCAGTATTTT.

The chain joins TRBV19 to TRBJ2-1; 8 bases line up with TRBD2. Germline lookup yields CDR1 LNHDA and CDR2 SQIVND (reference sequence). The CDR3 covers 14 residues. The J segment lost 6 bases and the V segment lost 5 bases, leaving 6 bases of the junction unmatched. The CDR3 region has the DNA TGTGCCAGTAGTTCCCGTCTAGCGGGCAATGAGCAGTTCTTC. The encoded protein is CASSSRLAGNEQFF.

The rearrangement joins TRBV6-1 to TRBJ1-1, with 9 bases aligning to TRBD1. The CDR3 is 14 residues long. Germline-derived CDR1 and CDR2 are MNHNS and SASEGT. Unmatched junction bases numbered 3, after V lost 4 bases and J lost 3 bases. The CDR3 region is CASSVRTGDTEAFF. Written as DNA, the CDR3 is TGTGCCAGCAGTGTTCGGACAGGGGACACTGAAGCTTTCTTT.

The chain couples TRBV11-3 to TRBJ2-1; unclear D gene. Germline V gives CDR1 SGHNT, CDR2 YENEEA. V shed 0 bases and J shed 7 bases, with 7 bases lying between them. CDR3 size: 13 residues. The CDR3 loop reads CASSLDSVNEQFF. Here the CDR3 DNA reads TGTGCCAGCAGCTTAGATAGTGTGAATGAGCAGTTCTTC.

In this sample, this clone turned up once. The CDR3 sequence is CAWRTGSGSSLHF. As DNA, the CDR3 is TGTGCCTGGCGGACAGGCTCCGGATCTTCCCTCCACTTT. V and J are TRBV30 and TRBJ1-6; the match to TRBD1 covers 7 bases. From germline, CDR1 is GTSNPN and CDR2 SVGIG (reference sequence). V shed 5 bases, J shed 14 bases, and the junction held 12 bases outside the gene matches. This CDR3 spans 13 amino acids. Combining the CDR3 with reference TRBV30 and TRBJ1-6 gives the whole variable domain SQTIHQWPATLVQPVGSPLSLECTVEGTSNPNLYWYRQAAGRGLQLLFYSVGIGQISSEVPQNLSASRPQDRQFILSSKKLLLSDSGFYLCAWRTGSGSSLHFGNGTRLTVT.

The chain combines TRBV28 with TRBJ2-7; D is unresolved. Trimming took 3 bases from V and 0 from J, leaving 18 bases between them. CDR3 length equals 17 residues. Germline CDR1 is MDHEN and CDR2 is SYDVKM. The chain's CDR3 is CASSFPKQTYTSYEQYF. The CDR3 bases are TGTGCCAGCAGTTTTCCAAAACAGACGTATACCTCCTACGAGCAGTACTTC.

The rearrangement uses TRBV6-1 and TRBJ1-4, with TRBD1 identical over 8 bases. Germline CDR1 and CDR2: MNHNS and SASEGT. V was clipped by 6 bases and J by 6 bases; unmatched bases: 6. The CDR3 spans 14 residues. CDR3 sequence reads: CASSRDRTDEKLFF. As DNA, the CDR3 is TGTGCCAGCAGCCGGGACAGGACCGATGAAAAACTGTTTTTT.

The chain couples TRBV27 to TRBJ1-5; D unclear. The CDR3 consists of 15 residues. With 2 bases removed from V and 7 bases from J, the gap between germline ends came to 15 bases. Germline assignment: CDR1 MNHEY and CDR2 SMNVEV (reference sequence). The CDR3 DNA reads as TGTGCCAGCAGTTTAAAGGCCCACGGCGGGCAGCCCCAGCATTTT. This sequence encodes CASSLKAHGGQPQHF.

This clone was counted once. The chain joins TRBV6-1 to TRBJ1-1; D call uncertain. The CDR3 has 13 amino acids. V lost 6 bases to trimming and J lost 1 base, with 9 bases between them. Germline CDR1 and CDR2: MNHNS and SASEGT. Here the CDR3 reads CASRSTPNTEAFF. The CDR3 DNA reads TGTGCCAGCAGATCGACACCGAACACTGAAGCTTTCTTT.

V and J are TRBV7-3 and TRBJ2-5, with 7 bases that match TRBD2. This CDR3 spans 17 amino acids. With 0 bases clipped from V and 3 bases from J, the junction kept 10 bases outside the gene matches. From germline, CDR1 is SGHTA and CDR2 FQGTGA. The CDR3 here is CASSLTHGRAGKETQYF. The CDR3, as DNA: TGTGCCAGCAGCTTAACCCATGGTAGAGCGGGGAAAGAGACCCAGTACTTC. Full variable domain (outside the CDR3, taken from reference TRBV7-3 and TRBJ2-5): GAGVSQTPSNKVTEKGKYVELRCDPISGHTALYWYRQSLGQGPEFLIYFQGTGAADDSGLPNDRFFAVRPEGSVSTLKIQRTERGDSAVYLCASSLTHGRAGKETQYFGPGTRLLVL.

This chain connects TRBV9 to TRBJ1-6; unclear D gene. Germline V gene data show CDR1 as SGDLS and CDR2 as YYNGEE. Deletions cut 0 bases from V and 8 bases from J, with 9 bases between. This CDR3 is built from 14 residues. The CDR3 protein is CASSVGPPDSPLHF. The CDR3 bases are TGTGCCAGCAGCGTAGGTCCTCCCGATTCACCCCTCCACTTT. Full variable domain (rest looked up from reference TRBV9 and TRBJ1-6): DSGVTQTPKHLITATGQRVTLRCSPRSGDLSVYWYQQSLDQGLQFLIQYYNGEERAKGNILERFSAQQFPDLHSELNLSSLELGDSALYFCASSVGPPDSPLHFGNGTRLTVT.

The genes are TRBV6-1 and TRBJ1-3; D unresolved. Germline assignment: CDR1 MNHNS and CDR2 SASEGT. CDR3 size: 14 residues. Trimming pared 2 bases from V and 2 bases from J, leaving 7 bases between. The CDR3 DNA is TGTGCCAGCAGTGAAAGCAGGACTGGAAACACCATATATTTT. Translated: CASSESRTGNTIYF.

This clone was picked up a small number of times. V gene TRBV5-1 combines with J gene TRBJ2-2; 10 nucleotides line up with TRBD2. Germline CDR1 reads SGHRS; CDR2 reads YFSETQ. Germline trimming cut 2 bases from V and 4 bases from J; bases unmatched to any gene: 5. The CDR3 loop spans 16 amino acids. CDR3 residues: CASSLIAGGGTGELFF. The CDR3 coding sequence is TGCGCCAGCAGCTTAATAGCGGGAGGTGGCACCGGGGAGCTGTTTTTT.

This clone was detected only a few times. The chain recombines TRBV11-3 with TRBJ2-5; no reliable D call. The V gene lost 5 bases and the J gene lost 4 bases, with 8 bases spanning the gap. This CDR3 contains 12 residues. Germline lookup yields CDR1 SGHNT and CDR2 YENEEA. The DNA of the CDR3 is TGTGCCAGCAGCCCAGCAGGAGAGACCCAGTACTTC. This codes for CASSPAGETQYF. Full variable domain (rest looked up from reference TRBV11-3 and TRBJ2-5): EAGVVQSPRYKIIEKKQPVAFWCNPISGHNTLYWYLQNLGQGPELLIRYENEEAVDDSQLPKDRFSAERLKGVDSTLKIQPAELGDSAVYLCASSPAGETQYFGPGTRLLVL.

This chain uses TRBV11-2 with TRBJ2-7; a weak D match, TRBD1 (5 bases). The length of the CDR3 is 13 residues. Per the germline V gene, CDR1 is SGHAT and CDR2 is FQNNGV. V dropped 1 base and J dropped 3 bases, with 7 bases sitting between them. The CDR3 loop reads CASSLARDYEQYF. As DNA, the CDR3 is TGTGCCAGCAGCTTAGCCAGGGACTACGAGCAGTACTTC.

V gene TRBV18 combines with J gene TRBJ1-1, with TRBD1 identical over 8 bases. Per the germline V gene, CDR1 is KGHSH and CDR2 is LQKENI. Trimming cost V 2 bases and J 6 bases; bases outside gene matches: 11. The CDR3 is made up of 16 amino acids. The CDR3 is CASSPGRGQGKAEAFF. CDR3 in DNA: TGTGCCAGCTCACCAGGTCGCGGACAGGGAAAGGCTGAAGCTTTCTTT.

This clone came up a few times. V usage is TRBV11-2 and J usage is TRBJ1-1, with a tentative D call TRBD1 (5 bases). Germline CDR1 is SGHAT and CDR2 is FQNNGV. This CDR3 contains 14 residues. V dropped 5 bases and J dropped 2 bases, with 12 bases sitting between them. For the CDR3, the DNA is TGTGCCAGCAGCGTGGGGGGGGGAAACACTGAAGCTTTCTTT. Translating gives CASSVGGGNTEAFF.

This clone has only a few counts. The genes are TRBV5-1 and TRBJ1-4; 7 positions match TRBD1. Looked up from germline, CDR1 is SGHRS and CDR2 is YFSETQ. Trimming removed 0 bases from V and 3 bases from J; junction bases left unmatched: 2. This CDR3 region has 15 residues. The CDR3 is CASSLGGGPNEKLFF. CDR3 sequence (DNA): TGCGCCAGCAGCTTGGGAGGGGGCCCTAATGAAAAACTGTTTTTT.

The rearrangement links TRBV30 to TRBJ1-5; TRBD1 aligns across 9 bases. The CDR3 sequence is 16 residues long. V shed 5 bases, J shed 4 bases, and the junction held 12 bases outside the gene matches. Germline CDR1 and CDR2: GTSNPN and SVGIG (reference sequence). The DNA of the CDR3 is TGTGCCTGGGGGACAGGGAACTTGATCCTTAATCAGCCCCAGCATTTT. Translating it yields CAWGTGNLILNQPQHF.

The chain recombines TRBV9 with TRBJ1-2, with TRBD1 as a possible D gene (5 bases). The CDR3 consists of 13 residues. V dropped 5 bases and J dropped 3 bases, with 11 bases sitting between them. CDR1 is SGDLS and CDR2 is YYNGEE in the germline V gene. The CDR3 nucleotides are TGTGCCAGCAGAGGCGGGACGGACTATGGCTACACCTTC. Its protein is CASRGGTDYGYTF.

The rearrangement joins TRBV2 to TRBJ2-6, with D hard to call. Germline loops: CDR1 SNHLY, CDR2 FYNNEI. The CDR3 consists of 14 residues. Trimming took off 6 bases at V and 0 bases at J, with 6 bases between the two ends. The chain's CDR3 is CASRQISGANVLTF. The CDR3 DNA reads TGTGCCAGCAGACAGATCTCTGGGGCCAACGTCCTGACTTTC. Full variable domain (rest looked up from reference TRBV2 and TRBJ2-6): EPEVTQTPSHQVTQMGQEVILRCVPISNHLYFYWYRQILGQKVEFLVSFYNNEISEKSEIFDDQFSVERPDGSNFTLKIRSTKLEDSAMYFCASRQISGANVLTFGAGSRLTVL.

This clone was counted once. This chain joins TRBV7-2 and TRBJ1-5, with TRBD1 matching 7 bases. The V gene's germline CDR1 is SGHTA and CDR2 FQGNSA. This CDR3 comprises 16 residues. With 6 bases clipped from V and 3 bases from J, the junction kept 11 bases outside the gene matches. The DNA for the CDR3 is TGTGCCAGCAGTCTGGTAGGGACAGAGCTCAATCAGCCCCAGCATTTT. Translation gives CASSLVGTELNQPQHF.

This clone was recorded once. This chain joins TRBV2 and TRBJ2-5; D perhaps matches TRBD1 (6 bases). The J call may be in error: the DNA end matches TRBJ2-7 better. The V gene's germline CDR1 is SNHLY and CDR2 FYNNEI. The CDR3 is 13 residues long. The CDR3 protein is CASTPTGSYEQYF. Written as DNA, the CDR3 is TGTGCCAGCACTCCGACAGGATCTTACGAGCAGTACTTC.

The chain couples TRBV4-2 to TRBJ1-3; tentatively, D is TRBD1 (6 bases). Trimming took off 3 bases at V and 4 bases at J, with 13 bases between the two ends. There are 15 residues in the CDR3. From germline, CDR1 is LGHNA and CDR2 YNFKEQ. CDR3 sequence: CASSQPGQGGNTIYF. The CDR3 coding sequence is TGTGCCAGCAGCCAGCCAGGGCAGGGGGGAAACACCATATATTTT.

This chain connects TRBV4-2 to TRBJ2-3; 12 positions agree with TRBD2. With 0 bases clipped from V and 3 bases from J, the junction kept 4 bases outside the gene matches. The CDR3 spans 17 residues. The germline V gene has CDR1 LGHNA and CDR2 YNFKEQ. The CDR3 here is CASSQDTSGGKTDTQYF. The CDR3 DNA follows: TGTGCCAGCAGCCAAGACACTAGCGGGGGGAAGACAGATACGCAGTATTTT.

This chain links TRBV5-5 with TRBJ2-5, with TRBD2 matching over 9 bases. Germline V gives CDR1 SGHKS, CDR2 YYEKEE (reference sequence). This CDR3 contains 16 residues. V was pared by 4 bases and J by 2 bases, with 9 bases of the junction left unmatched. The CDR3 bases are TGTGCCAGCAGCCCCGGAGGCCTAGCGGGGCAAGAGACCCAGTACTTC. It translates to CASSPGGLAGQETQYF.